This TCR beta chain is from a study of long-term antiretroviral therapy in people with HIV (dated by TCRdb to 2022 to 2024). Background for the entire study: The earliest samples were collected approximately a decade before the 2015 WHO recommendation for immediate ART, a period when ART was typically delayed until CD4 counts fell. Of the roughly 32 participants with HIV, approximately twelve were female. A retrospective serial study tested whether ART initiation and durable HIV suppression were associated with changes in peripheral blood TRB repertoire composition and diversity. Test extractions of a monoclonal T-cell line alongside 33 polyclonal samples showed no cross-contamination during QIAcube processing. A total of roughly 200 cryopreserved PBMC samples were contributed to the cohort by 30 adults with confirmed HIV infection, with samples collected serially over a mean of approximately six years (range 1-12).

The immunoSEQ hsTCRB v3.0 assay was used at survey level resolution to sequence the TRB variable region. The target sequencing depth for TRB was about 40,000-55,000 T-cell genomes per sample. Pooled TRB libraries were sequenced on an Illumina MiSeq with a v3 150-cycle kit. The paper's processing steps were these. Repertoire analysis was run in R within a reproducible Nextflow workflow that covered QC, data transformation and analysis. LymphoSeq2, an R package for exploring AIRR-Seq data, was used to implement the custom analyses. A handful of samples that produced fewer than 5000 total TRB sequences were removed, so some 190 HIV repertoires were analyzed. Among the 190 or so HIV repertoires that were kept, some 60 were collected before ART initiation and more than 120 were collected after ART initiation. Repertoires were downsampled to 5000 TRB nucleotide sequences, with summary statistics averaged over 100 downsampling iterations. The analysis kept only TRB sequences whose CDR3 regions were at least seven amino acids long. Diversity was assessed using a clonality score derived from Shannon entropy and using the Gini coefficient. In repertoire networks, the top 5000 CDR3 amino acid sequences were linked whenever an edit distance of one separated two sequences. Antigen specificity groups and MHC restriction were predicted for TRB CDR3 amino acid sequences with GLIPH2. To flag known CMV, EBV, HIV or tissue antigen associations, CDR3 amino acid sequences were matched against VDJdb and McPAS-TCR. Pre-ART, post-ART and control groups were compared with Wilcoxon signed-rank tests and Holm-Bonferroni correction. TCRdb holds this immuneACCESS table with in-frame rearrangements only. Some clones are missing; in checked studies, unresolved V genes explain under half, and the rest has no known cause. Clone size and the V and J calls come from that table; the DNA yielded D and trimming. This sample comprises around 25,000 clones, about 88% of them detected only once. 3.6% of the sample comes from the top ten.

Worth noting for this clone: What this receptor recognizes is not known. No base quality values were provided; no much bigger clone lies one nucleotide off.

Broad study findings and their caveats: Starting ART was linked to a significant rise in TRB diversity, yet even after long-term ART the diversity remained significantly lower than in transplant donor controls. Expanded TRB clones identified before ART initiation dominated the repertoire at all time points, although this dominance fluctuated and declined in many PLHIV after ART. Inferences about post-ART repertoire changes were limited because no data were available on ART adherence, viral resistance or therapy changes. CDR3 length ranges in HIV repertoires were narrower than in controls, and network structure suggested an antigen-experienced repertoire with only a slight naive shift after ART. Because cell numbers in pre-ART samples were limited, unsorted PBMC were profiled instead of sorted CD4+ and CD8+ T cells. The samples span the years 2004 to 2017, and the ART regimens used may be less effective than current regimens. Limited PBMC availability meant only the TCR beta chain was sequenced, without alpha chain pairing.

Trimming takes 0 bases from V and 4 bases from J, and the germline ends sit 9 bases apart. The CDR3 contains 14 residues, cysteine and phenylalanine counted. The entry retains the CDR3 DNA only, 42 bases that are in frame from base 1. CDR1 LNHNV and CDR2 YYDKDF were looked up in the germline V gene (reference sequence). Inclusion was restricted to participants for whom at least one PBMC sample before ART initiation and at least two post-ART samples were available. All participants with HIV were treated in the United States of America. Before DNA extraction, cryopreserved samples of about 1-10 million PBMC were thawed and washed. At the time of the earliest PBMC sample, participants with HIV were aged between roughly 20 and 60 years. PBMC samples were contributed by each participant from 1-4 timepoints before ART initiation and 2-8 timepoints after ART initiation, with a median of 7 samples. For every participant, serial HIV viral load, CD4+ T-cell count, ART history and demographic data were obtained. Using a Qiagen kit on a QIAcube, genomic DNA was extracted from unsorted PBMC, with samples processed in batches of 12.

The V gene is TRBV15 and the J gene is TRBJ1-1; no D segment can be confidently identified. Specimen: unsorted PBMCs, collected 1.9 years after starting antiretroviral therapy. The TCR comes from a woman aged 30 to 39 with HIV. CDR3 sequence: CATSRDKVSTEAFF. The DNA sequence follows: TGTGCCACCAGCAGAGATAAGGTCTCCACTGAAGCTTTCTTT.